These T cell receptor beta chains were read from a single sample in a study of neurological immune-mediated disorders. Using its own MiXCR run on the 5' RACE reads, TCRdb lists one record per CDR3 protein. Among about 57,000 distinct CDR3 sequences listed, about 10% were seen once. The sequenced sample consisted of PBMCs. Receptors were obtained from a male donor with HTLV-1-associated myelopathy (HAM/TSP). The CDR3 runs from the conserved cysteine through the conserved F or W. Each record gives: D gene, V gene, J gene, clone size, CDR3 protein, CDR3 DNA. The D gene is left open where the match is weak. A row's size may be missing; if present it is once, few, many or a size class.

.	TRBV7-2	TRBJ1-2	many	CASSLRIPRDGRYGYTF	TGTGCCAGCAGCTTAAGGATCCCCCGGGACGGCCGGTATGGCTACACCTTC
.	TRBV12-3/TRBV12-4	TRBJ2-3	many	CASSLGQAADTQYF	TGTGCCAGCAGTTTAGGTCAGGCAGCAGATACGCAGTATTTT
.	TRBV28	TRBJ1-4	many	CASSFGWRTEKLFF	TGTGCCAGCAGTTTTGGGTGGAGGACTGAAAAACTGTTTTTT
TRBD2	TRBV5-6	TRBJ2-5	many	CASSTSSGGAIETQYF	TGTGCCAGCAGCACCTCTAGCGGGGGGGCTATTGAGACCCAGTACTTC
TRBD1	TRBV7-2	TRBJ2-6	few	CASSITGGGSGANVLTF	TGTGCCAGCAGCATAACAGGGGGCGGCTCTGGGGCCAACGTCCTGACTTTC
.	TRBV4-1	TRBJ2-7	many	CASSQPTGEQYF	TGCGCCAGCAGCCAACCAACAGGGGAGCAGTACTTC
.	TRBV27	TRBJ2-3	many	CASSLLDHIKDTQYF	TGTGCCAGCAGTTTACTGGACCACATCAAAGATACGCAGTATTTT
.	TRBV3-1	TRBJ2-1	many	CASSQDTDGEQFF	TGTGCCAGCAGCCAAGATACGGACGGTGAGCAGTTCTTC
.	TRBV3-1	TRBJ2-3	many	CASSAGITTDTQYF	TGTGCCAGCAGCGCCGGAATTACCACAGATACGCAGTATTTT
.	TRBV5-5	TRBJ1-2	many	CASSLNGYGYTF	TGTGCCAGCAGCTTGAACGGATATGGCTACACCTTC
TRBD1	TRBV5-6	TRBJ2-5	.	CASRKGTGCLHTQYF	TGTGCCAGCAGGAAAGGGACAGGTTGTCTACATACCCAGTACTTC
.	TRBV6-5	TRBJ2-1	many	CASNKIRGSSSEQFF	TGTGCCAGCAACAAAATCAGGGGATCCAGTAGTGAGCAGTTCTTC
TRBD2	TRBV25-1	TRBJ2-2	many	CASSVAGNTGELFF	TGTGCCAGCAGTGTAGCGGGGAACACCGGGGAGCTGTTTTTT
.	TRBV5-1	TRBJ2-1	many	CASSLQESSYNEQFF	TGCGCCAGCAGCTTACAGGAGAGCTCCTACAATGAGCAGTTCTTC
.	TRBV20-1	TRBJ2-5	many	CSARPLAVLETQYF	TGCAGTGCTAGACCCCTAGCCGTCCTAGAGACCCAGTACTTC
.	TRBV5-5	TRBJ2-7	many	CASSLFRDNSYEQYF	TGTGCCAGCAGCTTGTTCCGGGACAACTCCTACGAGCAGTACTTC
TRBD1	TRBV15	TRBJ2-7	many	CATSSRDSIYEQYF	TGTGCCACCAGCAGCCGGGACAGTATTTACGAGCAGTACTTC
.	TRBV10-2	TRBJ1-1	many	CAISSRENTEAFF	TGCGCCATATCCTCCAGGGAAAACACTGAAGCTTTCTTT